The 10 T cell receptor beta chains below were found in one sample sequenced in a study of T cell responses to AZD1222 COVID-19 vaccine. Only in-frame clones appear in the TCRdb table, and some are missing; sequencing was by immunoSEQ multiplex PCR. The sample has 100,000 to 150,000 clones, approximately 89% seen once. Specimen: peripheral blood, collected 28 days after the second AZD1222 dose. The receptors come from an adult who received the AZD1222 COVID-19 vaccine.

V gene TRBV6-2 or TRBV6-3 combines with J gene TRBJ1-2, with a tentative D call TRBD1 (5 bases). The ends were cut back, 2 bases at V and 13 bases at J, with 14 bases in the middle. Germline V gene data show CDR1 as MNHEY and CDR2 as SVGEGT. The CDR3 has 12 residues. The CDR3 loop reads CASSYRQGRGTF. The CDR3 nucleotides are TGTGCCAGCAGTTACCGGCAGGGACGGGGCACCTTC.

This chain links TRBV18 with TRBJ1-1; TRBD1 is a possible D gene (5 bases). This CDR3 is built from 15 residues. CDR1 is KGHSH, CDR2 LQKENI, per germline. Trimming took off 6 bases at V and 0 bases at J, with 14 bases between the two ends. The CDR3 sequence: CASSSTSGMNTEAFF. The CDR3 nucleotides are TGTGCCAGCTCTTCAACATCAGGGATGAACACTGAAGCTTTCTTT.

The chain recombines TRBV7-2 with TRBJ2-1, with 9 positions matching TRBD1. The CDR3 has 15 residues. Trimming cost V 5 bases and J 2 bases; bases outside gene matches: 4. Germline V gene lookup returns CDR1 SGHTA and CDR2 FQGNSA. The CDR3 sequence is CASSQDRGPYNEQFF. The DNA of the CDR3 is TGTGCCAGCAGCCAGGACAGGGGTCCCTACAATGAGCAGTTCTTC.

This rearrangement joins TRBV2 to TRBJ1-5, with D possibly matching TRBD1 (5 bases). Germline V lookup: CDR1 SNHLY, CDR2 FYNNEI. V gave up 7 bases and J gave up 6 bases, with 13 bases separating them. This CDR3 region has 13 residues. This CDR3 is CASTRDVGQPQHF. CDR3 nucleotides: TGTGCCAGCACCCGGGACGTGGGTCAGCCCCAGCATTTT. Filled out from reference TRBV2 and TRBJ1-5, the complete variable domain reads EPEVTQTPSHQVTQMGQEVILRCVPISNHLYFYWYRQILGQKVEFLVSFYNNEISEKSEIFDDQFSVERPDGSNFTLKIRSTKLEDSAMYFCASTRDVGQPQHFGDGTRLSIL.

The chain combines TRBV4-2 with TRBJ2-3, with 11 bases aligning to TRBD2. CDR1 and CDR2 (germline): LGHNA, YNFKEQ. After removal of 5 bases from V and 1 base from J, the junction contained 8 bases not matched to a gene. This CDR3 is built from 17 residues. Here the CDR3 reads CASSVSGGALGTDTQYF. The CDR3 coding sequence is TGTGCCAGCAGCGTTAGCGGGGGGGCCTTGGGCACAGATACGCAGTATTTT.

Remarks on this clone: Relative to the germline gene, one junction end is altered; a read error may explain this. The chain employs TRBV19 and TRBJ1-5, with a weak D call TRBD1 (6 bases). The V gene's germline CDR1 is LNHDA and CDR2 SQIVND (reference sequence). This CDR3 is 14 amino acids long. CDR3: CASNMKTGGQPQHF. The CDR3 nucleotides are TGTGCAAGTAATATGAAGACAGGAGGGCAGCCCCAGCATTTT.

This sequence joins TRBV5-1 and TRBJ2-1; D assignment may be TRBD1 or TRBD2 (7 bases each). The length of the CDR3 is 14 residues. Between the trimmed V and J ends, which lost 4 bases and 6 bases, there was a span of 14 bases. Germline V gene lookup returns CDR1 SGHRS and CDR2 YFSETQ. This CDR3 reads CASSPQGGPNEQFF. The CDR3 region has the DNA TGCGCCAGCAGCCCCCAGGGGGGGCCCAATGAGCAGTTCTTC.

This chain joins TRBV7-9 and TRBJ2-7, with 8 bases fitting TRBD1. V gave up 1 base and J gave up 3 bases; unmatched junction bases: 5. Per germline, CDR1 SEHNR and CDR2 FQNEAQ (reference sequence). The CDR3 extends over 15 amino acids. The CDR3 spells CASSLDRTGSYEQYF. CDR3 nucleotides: TGTGCCAGCAGCTTAGACCGGACAGGGAGCTACGAGCAGTACTTC. The full variable domain, its missing parts supplied by reference TRBV7-9 and TRBJ2-7, is DTGVSQNPRHKITKRGQNVTFRCDPISEHNRLYWYRQTLGQGPEFLTYFQNEAQLEKSRLLSDRFSAERPKGSFSTLEIQRTEQGDSAMYLCASSLDRTGSYEQYFGPGTRLTVT.

This sequence joins TRBV29-1 and TRBJ1-5; possibly TRBD1 for D (6 bases). V lost 8 bases to trimming and J lost 5 bases, with 19 bases between them. The length of the CDR3 is 14 residues. The germline gives CDR1 SQVTM, CDR2 ANQGSEA. The CDR3 nucleotides are TGCAGCACTTCCGGGGGCGGGGGTGATCAGCCCCAGCATTTT. This translates into CSTSGGGGDQPQHF. The complete variable domain, with remaining parts taken from reference TRBV29-1 and TRBJ1-5, reads SAVISQKPSRDICQRGTSLTIQCQVDSQVTMMFWYRQQPGQSLTLIATANQGSEATYESGFVIDKFPISRPNLTFSTLTVSNMSPEDSSIYLCSTSGGGGDQPQHFGDGTRLSIL.

This clone was recorded only once. The chain links TRBV12-5 to TRBJ2-1, with D tentatively TRBD2 (6 bases). The CDR3 totals 17 residues. Germline V lookup: CDR1 LGHNT, CDR2 FRNRAP. Trimming stripped 1 base from V and 0 bases from J, with 13 bases between. The CDR3 DNA follows: TGTGCTAGTGGTTTGGCGTCGCGGGAAGACTCCTACAATGAGCAGTTCTTC. Translating gives CASGLASREDSYNEQFF.